This entry describes one TCR beta chain. The antigen remains unidentified. PCR was performed using 60 Vbeta and 13 Jbeta primers. The protocol was immunoSEQ multiplex PCR, while the TCRdb copy is restricted to in-frame clones and leaves out a portion. Of 140,000 to 150,000 clones listed, around three quarters were seen once; the top ten hold less than 3.5%. This sample is drawn from a study of cytomegalovirus exposure and HLA in healthy donors. Study-wide background: From HLA-typed donors, an early data release held tens of millions of unique TCRs.

V lost 9 bases and J lost 0, with 7 bases in between. CDR3 size: 12 residues. Germline CDR1 is SNHLY and CDR2 is FYNNEI. Study observations and caveats: The productive fraction for most TCR beta V segments was about 90% or about 30% in an earlier analysis. Sequencing depth roughly uniform across donors was assumed in presence/absence analyses.

The sequence derives from a man aged 35 to 55 in good health and CMV-seropositive. The sample was PBMCs. The rearrangement uses TRBV2 and TRBJ2-3; maybe TRBD2 (6 bases). CDR3 residues: CARGTSTDTQYF. CDR3 nucleotides: TGTGCCAGAGGGACTAGCACAGATACGCAGTATTTT.